This T cell receptor (beta chain) was sequenced during a study of T-cell reconstitution after alpha-beta-depleted transplantation in children (dated by TCRdb to about 2016). Some background on the complete study: T-cell immune reconstitution after TCRalphabeta/CD19-depleted allogeneic hematopoietic cell transplantation in children was quantitatively tracked in the study by means of TCR repertoire profiling.

This clonotype was observed at least ten times. Its antigen is still unknown. No base-level quality is on record; no much larger clone is a single base apart. The library was generated by PCR. The listed sequencing device is Illumina HiSeq 2500. TCR libraries were prepared with molecular barcoding, using unique molecular identifiers to normalize TCRbeta repertoire quantification. The public reads were quality trimmed at Q25 with fastp and then assembled into clones with MiXCR by TCRdb, keeping productive beta chains. Each entry is one CDR3 protein sequence, shown with its most common DNA and genes. Counted in this sample were hundreds of thousands of distinct CDR3 sequences; roughly 17% of them appeared once. Of the sample, 1.1% is held by the ten largest clones. The CDR3 holds 13 amino acids from the cysteine to the phenylalanine. Only the CDR3 DNA stays, 39 bases, in frame from base 1. The germline V gene encodes CDR1 DFQATT and CDR2 SNEGSKA (reference sequence). V is pared back by 6 bases and J by 0 bases, with 8 bases lying between the germline termini.

This sample comprised PBMCs from the stem cell graft donor, obtained from the stem cell graft. The receptor was derived from a human donor who donated a stem cell graft to a child with acute myeloid leukemia. The chain joins TRBV20-1 to TRBJ2-2; a confident D gene designation cannot be given. The CDR3 region reads CSARTANTGELFF. The bases are TGCAGTGCCCGCACCGCGAACACCGGGGAGCTGTTTTTT.